This TCR beta chain originates from a study of OX40 agonist ivuxolimab in advanced cancers. Overall study results and limits: The CD4+ and CD8+ T cells in the blood had expanded clonally by week 6 at 0.1 to 3.0 mg/kg. Partial responders at 0.1-3.0 mg/kg showed near-lowest clonal expansion. Researchers report that CD8+ T cells had, on average, more expanded clones than CD4+.

Generated by immunoSEQ multiplex PCR, the TCRdb table keeps only in-frame clones and is missing some. Altogether 95,000 to 110,000 clones are present, around 93% being singletons, with the ten largest covering approximately 1.1%. In its sample, this clone was seen a few times. Its antigen is unidentified. Patients were excluded for autoimmune disease history or systemic immunosuppression. CDR1 and CDR2 (germline): SGHRS, YFSETQ. The length of the CDR3 is 14 residues. Trimming took 2 bases from V and 1 from J, leaving 9 bases between them. The starting material was CD4+ or CD8+ T cells sorted from blood, obtained in a trial of the OX40 agonist ivuxolimab. This clonotype was sampled from an adult with an advanced solid tumor such as melanoma, head and neck, liver or kidney cancer. V is TRBV5-1 and J is TRBJ1-1; D unclear. The CDR3 region is CASSLLPENTEAFF. Written as DNA, the CDR3 is TGCGCCAGCAGCTTACTTCCTGAGAACACTGAAGCTTTCTTT. Based on the CDR3 plus reference TRBV5-1 and TRBJ1-1, the full variable domain is KAGVTQTPRYLIKTRGQQVTLSCSPISGHRSVSWYQQTPGQGLQFLFEYFSETQRNKGNFPGRFSGRQFSNSRSEMNVSTLELGDSALYLCASSLLPENTEAFFGQGTRLTVV.